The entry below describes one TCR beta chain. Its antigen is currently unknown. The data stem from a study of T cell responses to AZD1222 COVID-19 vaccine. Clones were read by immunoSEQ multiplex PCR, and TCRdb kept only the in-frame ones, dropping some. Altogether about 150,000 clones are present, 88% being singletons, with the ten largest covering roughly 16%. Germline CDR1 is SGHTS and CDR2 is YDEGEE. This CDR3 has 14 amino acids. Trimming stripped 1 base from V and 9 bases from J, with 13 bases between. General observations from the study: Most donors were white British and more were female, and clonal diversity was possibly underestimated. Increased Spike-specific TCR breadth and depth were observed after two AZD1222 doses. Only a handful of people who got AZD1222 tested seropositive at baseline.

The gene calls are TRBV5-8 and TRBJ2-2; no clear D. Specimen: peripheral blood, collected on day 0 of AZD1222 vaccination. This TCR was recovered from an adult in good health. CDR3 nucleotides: TGTGCCAGCAGCTTGAGGAAGGTACCCCGGGAGCTGTTTTTT. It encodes CASSLRKVPRELFF. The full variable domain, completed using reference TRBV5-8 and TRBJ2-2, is EAGVTQSPTHLIKTRGQQATLRCSPISGHTSVYWYQQALGLGLQFLLWYDEGEERNRGNFPPRFSGRQFPNYSSELNVNALELEDSALYLCASSLRKVPRELFFGEGSRLTVL.